This is a list of T cell receptor beta chains from one sample in a study of blood T cell repertoires in COVID-19. Using immunoSEQ multiplex PCR, the repertoire was profiled, and TCRdb retains in-frame clones only, with some absent. The data contain about 200,000 clones, more than 70% of them singletons. Sequenced input: peripheral blood. Every receptor here comes from a woman in her forties or fifties with acute or convalescent COVID-19. Each CDR3 is given with its conserved first and last residue. D genes are given only for firm matches. Clone size is not always given. Where it is, it says once, few, many or a class for expanded clones.

d_call j_call v_call clone_size cdr3_aa cdr3_nt
TRBD1 TRBJ2-7 TRBV3-1/TRBV3-2 - CASSSGTGLREQYF TGTGCCAGCAGCTCCGGGACAGGGCTTCGGGAGCAGTACTTC
- TRBJ2-2 TRBV15 once CATSRGDLAGTGELFF TGTGCCACCAGCAGAGGGGACTTAGCAGGGACCGGGGAGCTGTTTTTT
- TRBJ2-7 TRBV6-5 - CATRGQGAYEQYF TGTGCCACCCGGGGGCAGGGGGCCTACGAGCAGTACTTC
- TRBJ2-2 TRBV7-3 - CASSVSPTNTGELFF TGTGCCAGCAGCGTAAGCCCTACGAACACCGGGGAGCTGTTTTTT
TRBD2 TRBJ2-5 TRBV29-1 - CSAGRRESGETQYF TGCAGCGCCGGACGGCGGGAGTCGGGGGAGACCCAGTACTTC
- TRBJ2-2 TRBV18 - CASSPQPENTGELFF TGTGCCAGCTCACCACAGCCTGAGAACACCGGGGAGCTGTTTTTT
TRBD1 TRBJ1-6 TRBV27 - CASSSQGAGSPLHF TGTGCCAGCAGTTCACAGGGGGCCGGTTCACCCCTCCACTTT
- TRBJ2-5 TRBV7-9 - CASSFKETQYF TGTGCCAGCAGTTTTAAAGAGACCCAGTACTTC
TRBD1 TRBJ2-1 TRBV18 - CASSPPIQGNEQFF TGTGCCAGCTCACCACCGATACAGGGGAATGAGCAGTTCTTC
- TRBJ1-3 TRBV5-1 - CASSLGHTSGNTIYF TGCGCCAGCAGCTTGGGCCACACCTCTGGAAACACCATATATTTT
- TRBJ2-3 TRBV14 - CASSRGFMWELSTDTQYF TGTGCCAGCAGCCGAGGGTTTATGTGGGAGCTGAGCACAGATACGCAGTATTTT
- TRBJ1-1 TRBV19 - CASSIGQNTEAFF TGTGCCAGTAGTATTGGCCAGAACACTGAAGCTTTCTTT
- TRBJ2-5 TRBV27 - CASSLIPGMVQTQYF TGTGCCAGCAGTTTAATCCCAGGGATGGTACAGACCCAGTACTTC
- TRBJ2-6 TRBV28 - CASSLRGGGIANVLTF TGTGCCAGCAGTTTAAGGGGTGGCGGAATCGCCAACGTCCTGACTTTC
TRBD2 TRBJ2-7 TRBV11-2 many CASSPSSGSTWQYF TGTGCCAGCAGCCCTAGTAGCGGGAGTACCTGGCAGTACTTC
TRBD2 TRBJ2-3 TRBV7-9 once CASSQGTGLAGVSDTQYF TGTGCCAGCAGCCAAGGGACAGGACTAGCGGGAGTATCAGATACGCAGTATTTT
TRBD2 TRBJ2-5 TRBV7-6 - CASSLGLAAYQETQYF TGTGCCAGCAGCTTAGGGCTAGCGGCTTACCAAGAGACCCAGTACTTC
- TRBJ2-7 TRBV5-1 - CASSSSSDYEQYF TGCGCCAGCAGCTCGAGCTCTGACTACGAGCAGTACTTC
- TRBJ2-5 TRBV6-5 - CASSPGYGTQYF TGTGCCAGCAGCCCAGGGTACGGGACCCAGTACTTC
TRBD2 TRBJ2-7 TRBV6-4 - CASSASPGTSIKEQYF TGTGCCAGCAGTGCCAGCCCCGGGACTAGTATAAAAGAGCAGTACTTC
- TRBJ2-7 TRBV27 - CATRSSYEQYF TGTGCCACCCGGAGCTCCTACGAGCAGTACTTC
- TRBJ2-2 TRBV11-3 once CASSERQKTGELFF TGTGCCAGCAGCGAAAGACAGAAGACCGGGGAGCTGTTTTTT
- TRBJ2-2 TRBV19 - CASRGQTGYTPSGELFF TGTGCCAGTAGGGGACAAACAGGTTATACCCCGTCCGGGGAGCTGTTTTTT
- TRBJ2-5 TRBV6-5 once CASTPFVDGAQYF TGTGCCAGCACCCCCTTCGTAGACGGAGCCCAGTACTTC
- TRBJ1-1 TRBV13 - CASSDRDSVSTEAFF TGTGCCAGCAGTGACCGGGACTCGGTGAGCACTGAAGCTTTCTTT
TRBD1 TRBJ2-7 TRBV5-1 once CASSLAWDRFYEQYF TGCGCCAGCAGCTTGGCCTGGGACAGGTTCTACGAGCAGTACTTC
- TRBJ1-2 TRBV14 - CASSSGYGYTF TGTGCCAGCAGCTCGGGCTATGGCTACACCTTC
- TRBJ1-3 TRBV2 - CASMGSGNTIYF TGTGCCAGCATGGGCAGCGGAAACACCATATATTTT
- TRBJ1-1 TRBV18 - CASSPRGRMNTEAFF TGTGCCAGCTCCCCCAGGGGAAGGATGAACACTGAAGCTTTCTTT
- TRBJ2-1 TRBV19 - CATRPGHSSYNEQFF TGTGCCACCCGCCCGGGACATAGCTCCTACAATGAGCAGTTCTTC
TRBD2 TRBJ2-3 TRBV7-9 - CASSTRLVAGGTDTQYF TGTGCCAGCAGCACCCGACTAGTAGCGGGAGGAACAGATACGCAGTATTTT
TRBD1 TRBJ1-2 TRBV28 - CASSSGTGRGYTF TGTGCCAGCAGTTCGGGGACAGGGCGCGGCTACACCTTC
- TRBJ2-7 TRBV5-4 - CASSSLDGAYEQYF TGTGCCAGCAGCTCGCTGGACGGGGCCTACGAGCAGTACTTC
- TRBJ2-4 TRBV7-8 - CASSLVGVTKNIQYF TGTGCCAGCAGCTTAGTAGGGGTAACCAAAAACATTCAGTACTTC
- TRBJ1-2 TRBV6-4 - CASSDPLKGVYGYTF TGTGCCAGCAGTGACCCCCTTAAAGGAGTCTATGGCTACACCTTC
TRBD1 TRBJ2-7 TRBV11-1 - CASSPNRGYEQYF TGTGCCAGCAGCCCTAACAGGGGCTACGAGCAGTACTTC
- TRBJ1-1 TRBV10-3 - CAISEPGQANTEAFF TGTGCCATCAGTGAGCCAGGCCAGGCGAACACTGAAGCTTTCTTT
- TRBJ1-5 TRBV12-3/TRBV12-4 - CASSPGDDQPQHF TGTGCCAGCAGTCCCGGAGATGATCAGCCCCAGCATTTT
- TRBJ2-3 TRBV21-1 - CASSPQDRGGGTDTQYF TGTGCCAGCAGCCCTCAAGACAGGGGTGGAGGCACAGATACGCAGTATTTT
- TRBJ1-1 TRBV5-1 - CASSPDGSHSEAFF TGCGCCAGCAGCCCTGACGGGAGTCACTCTGAAGCTTTCTTT
TRBD2 TRBJ2-1 TRBV9 once CASSPSGSRENEQFF TGTGCCAGCAGCCCTAGCGGGAGTAGGGAAAATGAGCAGTTCTTC
- TRBJ2-2 TRBV5-1 - CASSWGRTEGTGELFF TGCGCCAGCAGCTGGGGTAGGACGGAGGGAACCGGGGAGCTGTTTTTT
TRBD2 TRBJ2-3 TRBV7-9 - CASSRPSGSSVTQYF TGTGCCAGCAGCCGTCCTAGCGGAAGTTCGGTTACGCAGTATTTT
- TRBJ2-3 TRBV6-5 - CASSYSDSADTQYF TGTGCCAGCAGTTACTCCGACAGTGCAGATACGCAGTATTTT
- TRBJ2-7 TRBV10-3 - CATIDTSSYEQYF TGTGCCACCATTGACACATCCTCCTACGAGCAGTACTTC
- TRBJ2-5 TRBV20-1 - CSARDRGTQYF TGCAGTGCTAGAGATCGGGGGACCCAGTACTTC
TRBD2 TRBJ2-7 TRBV6-5 - CASSYSGTSSSYEQYF TGTGCCAGCAGTTACTCAGGGACTAGCAGCTCCTACGAGCAGTACTTC
TRBD1 TRBJ1-1 TRBV6-5 - CASSYTGGRNTEAFF TGTGCCAGCAGTTACACAGGGGGCCGGAACACTGAAGCTTTCTTT
- TRBJ2-1 TRBV18 - CASSEVQGGYNEQFF TGTGCCAGCTCAGAGGTACAGGGAGGGTACAATGAGCAGTTCTTC
- TRBJ2-7 TRBV28 - CASRATGSYMGRYEQYF TGTGCCAGCAGGGCGACAGGTTCTTATATGGGGCGCTACGAGCAGTACTTC
TRBD2 TRBJ2-3 TRBV5-1 - CASSSVAGSGTDTQYF TGCGCCAGCAGCTCGGTAGCGGGATCGGGCACAGATACGCAGTATTTT
TRBD1 TRBJ2-3 TRBV27 - CASSFGQGTDTQYF TGTGCCAGCAGCTTCGGACAGGGAACAGATACGCAGTATTTT
- TRBJ2-7 TRBV2 - CASNPTRGEQYF TGTGCCAGCAATCCAACCCGGGGTGAGCAGTACTTC